These 18 T cell receptor beta chains originate from one sample sequenced in a study of cytotoxic CD8 clonotypes in ibrutinib-treated CLL. TCRdb keeps only in-frame clones here, not all; method: immunoSEQ multiplex PCR. This sample yields approximately 33,000 clones, of which approximately 69% are seen a single time; 25% to 30% belongs to the top ten. This sample comprised PBMCs, obtained before ibrutinib treatment. Receptors originate from a human donor with chronic lymphocytic leukemia.

The chain joins TRBV19 to TRBJ2-1; D gene unclear. The CDR3 runs 14 residues. The germline V gene encodes CDR1 LNHDA and CDR2 SQIVND (reference sequence). Between the trimmed V and J ends, which lost 0 bases and 6 bases, there was a span of 9 bases. CDR3 nucleotides: TGTGCCAGTAGTATAGACCGAACTACCAATGAGCAGTTCTTC. Translation: CASSIDRTTNEQFF.

The chain has TRBV7-2 and TRBJ2-3, with D maybe TRBD2 (5 bases). CDR1 is SGHTA and CDR2 is FQGNSA in the germline V gene. This CDR3 has 15 residues. Trimming left V 5 bases short and J 4 bases short, with 16 bases between. The CDR3 loop reads CASSQDRLASDTQYF. CDR3 nucleotide sequence: TGTGCCAGCAGCCAAGATAGGCTAGCCTCAGATACGCAGTATTTT.

The chain recombines TRBV6-1 with TRBJ2-1; 9 bases match TRBD1. The germline CDR1 and CDR2 sequences are MNHNS and SASEGT. This CDR3 comprises 15 residues. The V segment lost 4 bases and the J segment 5 bases; nucleotides outside the gene matches: 6. The CDR3 DNA follows: TGTGCCAGCAGTGTGGGACAGGGAATAGACAATGAGCAGTTCTTC. Amino acids: CASSVGQGIDNEQFF.

The chain joins TRBV6-5 to TRBJ1-1; D not certain. The V and J ends lost 0 bases and 12 bases respectively, with 20 bases between them. The CDR3 covers 15 residues. Per germline, CDR1 MNHEY and CDR2 SVGAGI. CDR3 residues: CASSYSLPTQYGTFF. The DNA for the CDR3 is TGTGCCAGCAGTTACTCTCTACCGACTCAATATGGGACTTTCTTT.

This rearrangement joins TRBV2 to TRBJ2-2; unclear D gene. CDR3 size: 11 residues. Deletions cut 4 bases from V and 9 bases from J, with 6 bases between. The V gene's germline CDR1 is SNHLY and CDR2 FYNNEI. The CDR3 sequence is CASSALRELFF. The CDR3 DNA reads as TGTGCCAGCAGTGCCCTCCGGGAGCTGTTTTTT.

The chain carries TRBV30 and TRBJ2-5; 12 bases are shared with TRBD2. CDR3 size: 15 residues. Germline V gene sequence: CDR1 GTSNPN, CDR2 SVGIG (reference sequence). The V segment lost 2 bases and the J segment 0 bases; nucleotides outside the gene matches: 1. The CDR3 nucleotides are TGTGCCTGGAGTCGACTAGCGGGAGACCAAGAGACCCAGTACTTC. Its protein product is CAWSRLAGDQETQYF.

The chain combines TRBV5-1 with TRBJ2-2; 8 bases are shared with TRBD1. This CDR3 spans 16 amino acids. V dropped 1 base and J dropped 4; count of bases not matched to a gene: 6. The germline CDR1 and CDR2 sequences are SGHRS and YFSETQ. CDR3 nucleotide sequence: TGCGCCAGCAGCTTGTCAGGGGGCGCCCCCACCGGGGAGCTGTTTTTT. This sequence encodes CASSLSGGAPTGELFF.

The rearrangement uses TRBV4-1 and TRBJ1-5; D gene uncertain. Per the germline V gene, CDR1 is MGHRA and CDR2 is YSYEKL. V lost 6 bases and J lost 0, with 12 bases in between. This CDR3 spans 15 amino acids. DNA of the CDR3: TGCGCCAGCAGTCTAGGGATGTATAGCAATCAGCCCCAGCATTTT. Its protein is CASSLGMYSNQPQHF.

This clone is medium-sized within its sample. V is TRBV13 and J is TRBJ2-7; D is unresolved. The CDR3 is 13 amino acids. Germline V gene data show CDR1 as PRHDT and CDR2 as FYEKMQ (reference sequence). Trimming removed 2 bases at V and 4 bases at J, with 9 bases between. The CDR3 reads CASSLSSGYEQYF. The DNA of the CDR3 is TGTGCCAGCAGCTTATCCAGTGGATACGAGCAGTACTTC.

This clone was observed once. The chain employs TRBV6-1 and TRBJ1-1, with a tentative D call TRBD1 (5 bases). The CDR3 runs 14 residues. Between the trimmed V and J ends, which lost 3 bases and 11 bases, there was a span of 19 bases. The V gene's germline CDR1 is MNHNS and CDR2 SASEGT. CDR3 in amino acids: CASSDLGYEGWAFF. The CDR3 bases are TGTGCCAGCAGTGATTTGGGGTACGAGGGGTGGGCTTTCTTT.

V usage is TRBV6-1 and J usage is TRBJ2-6; no clear D gene. The CDR3 runs to 16 residues. Per the germline V gene, CDR1 is MNHNS and CDR2 is SASEGT. V was shortened by 3 bases and J by 0 bases, with 9 bases between the two germline ends. As DNA, the CDR3 is TGTGCCAGCAGTGAGAGAGGTAACTCTGGGGCCAACGTCCTGACTTTC. Protein product: CASSERGNSGANVLTF.

The chain has TRBV7-9 and TRBJ2-7, with D tentatively TRBD1 or TRBD2 (6 bases each). The germline CDR1 and CDR2 sequences are SEHNR and FQNEAQ (reference sequence). V dropped 5 bases and J dropped 3 bases, with 14 bases sitting between them. The CDR3 contains 14 residues. CDR3 residues: CASSRSGGLYEQYF. The CDR3, as DNA: TGTGCCAGCAGCCGGTCTGGGGGGCTCTACGAGCAGTACTTC.

The rearrangement uses TRBV6-1 and TRBJ2-3; D may be TRBD1 (5 bases). The germline CDR1 and CDR2 sequences are MNHNS and SASEGT. The V gene lost 2 bases and the J gene lost 4 bases, with 16 bases spanning the gap. The CDR3 totals 16 residues. CDR3 coding DNA: TGTGCCAGCAGTGAATTGCAGGGCCAGTGGTCAGATACGCAGTATTTT. It translates to CASSELQGQWSDTQYF.

The V gene is TRBV11-3, the J gene TRBJ1-1; D is unclear. This CDR3 is built from 15 residues. Trimming removed 1 base at V and 0 bases at J, with 9 bases between. The germline CDR1 and CDR2 sequences are SGHNT and YENEEA. Here the CDR3 DNA reads TGTGCCAGCAGCTTAGTGGGCGGTGTGAACACTGAAGCTTTCTTT. Protein product: CASSLVGGVNTEAFF.

V is TRBV6-4 and J is TRBJ1-2, with D perhaps matching TRBD1 (6 bases). V dropped 8 bases and J dropped 7 bases, with 23 bases sitting between them. The CDR3 covers 15 residues. Germline V gene lookup returns CDR1 MRHNA and CDR2 SNTAGT. The DNA for the CDR3 is TGTGCCAGCGCGGTTTTACCGGGGGCTCATTTTGGCTACACCTTC. It yields the protein CASAVLPGAHFGYTF.

This clone was observed a single time. The chain employs TRBV2 and TRBJ2-1, with 8 nucleotides matching TRBD2. V dropped 5 bases and J dropped 3; count of bases not matched to a gene: 6. Germline V gives CDR1 SNHLY, CDR2 FYNNEI. The CDR3 runs 15 residues. The CDR3 sequence: CASSLWRGDYNEQFF. CDR3 DNA: TGTGCCAGCAGTCTTTGGCGGGGGGACTACAATGAGCAGTTCTTC.

The rearrangement joins TRBV28 to TRBJ1-1; possibly TRBD1 for D (5 bases). With 3 bases removed from V and 0 bases from J, the gap between germline ends came to 14 bases. CDR3 length equals 16 residues. Looked up from germline, CDR1 is MDHEN and CDR2 is SYDVKM. As DNA, the CDR3 is TGTGCCAGCAGTTTGCTCGGGGACCTTATGAACACTGAAGCTTTCTTT. It codes for CASSLLGDLMNTEAFF.

A word on this clone: The same CDR3 arises from other DNA sequences in this sample as well. The chain recombines TRBV7-2 with TRBJ2-1, with 9 nucleotides matching TRBD2. The J segment lost 0 bases and the V segment lost 6 bases, leaving 3 bases of the junction unmatched. The CDR3 is 15 amino acids. Germline V gene data show CDR1 as SGHTA and CDR2 as FQGNSA. The DNA for the CDR3 is TGTGCCAGCAGTCTAGCGGGAAACTCCTACAATGAGCAGTTCTTC. Translated, it gives CASSLAGNSYNEQFF.